This T cell receptor beta chain is from a study of cytomegalovirus exposure and HLA in healthy donors. This clone occurred a few times. The PCR contained 60 Vbeta and 13 Jbeta primers. Some clones are missing from TCRdb's copy, which holds only in-frame ones; the method was immunoSEQ multiplex PCR. The sample gives roughly 190,000 clones, over 9.5% of which show up once; approximately 8.4% is in the top ten. Sequenced input: PBMCs. This TCR was recovered from a man aged 45 to 65 in good health and CMV-seropositive.

The CDR3 DNA sequence: TGTGCCAGCAGCTTAGTCGCGGGCCGTAACACTGAAGCTTTCTTT. Its protein product is CASSLVAGRNTEAFF. The J gene is TRBJ1-1, the V gene TRBV7-9; D ambiguous. V gave up 1 base and J gave up 2 bases, with 11 bases separating them. From germline, CDR1 is SEHNR and CDR2 FQNEAQ (reference sequence). CDR3 length equals 15 residues.